Included here is one T cell receptor (beta chain) sequence, with context. The antigen is not known. The repertoire was sequenced with immunoSEQ multiplex PCR; TCRdb's copy has only in-frame clones and lacks some. This sample carries 150,000 to 200,000 clones, about 90% of them seen once, and the ten largest clones take 1% to 1.5%. The data were taken from a study of T cell responses to AZD1222 COVID-19 vaccine. The study, taken as a whole, reports: The donors showed a predominance of white British ancestry and of females, with possible underestimation of clonal diversity.

The CDR3 has 15 residues. V was shortened by 8 bases and J by 1 base, with 17 bases between the two germline ends. The germline gives CDR1 LNHDA, CDR2 SQIVND (reference sequence). The chain links TRBV19 to TRBJ1-1, with D unresolved. This clonotype originated in an adult who received the AZD1222 COVID-19 vaccine. The sample in question was peripheral blood, obtained 28 days after the second AZD1222 dose. The CDR3 loop is CASGILGRGNTEAFF. The CDR3 coding sequence is TGTGCCAGTGGCATTTTGGGTCGCGGGAACACTGAAGCTTTCTTT. Drawing the rest from reference TRBV19 and TRBJ1-1, the complete variable domain is DGGITQSPKYLFRKEGQNVTLSCEQNLNHDAMYWYRQDPGQGLRLIYYSQIVNDFQKGDIAEGYSVSREKKESFPLTVTSAQKNPTAFYLCASGILGRGNTEAFFGQGTRLTVV.